The entry below describes one T cell receptor (beta chain). Its antigen is not known. The data are from a study of CD8+ T cells in alopecia areata. Study findings and constraints: In scalp and blood during tofacitinib, many expanded lesional clones persisted. Scalp samples also yield sequences of resident alphabeta T cells from normal skin.

RNA was extracted and reverse transcribed into cDNA as the sequencing template. Libraries were prepared by immunoSEQ multiplex PCR; TCRdb keeps only in-frame clonotypes and omits some of them. The data contain over 100,000 clones, roughly 55% of them singletons. Stated treatment: oral pan-JAK inhibitor, 5-10 mg twice daily. The CDR3 consists of 14 residues. V was trimmed by 5 bases and J by 3 bases, leaving 14 bases between them. Looked up from germline, CDR1 is PRHDT and CDR2 is FYEKMQ (reference sequence). The chain carries TRBV13 and TRBJ2-7, with D possibly TRBD1 on 6 matching bases. The clonotype originates from a human donor with alopecia areata. The starting material was CD8+ T cells sorted from blood, obtained at week 24, from a patient treated with tofacitinib. The CDR3 spells CASSQPGHGYEQYF. Written as DNA, the CDR3 is TGTGCCAGCAGCCAACCGGGACACGGCTACGAGCAGTACTTC.